This passage covers 32 T cell receptor beta chains from one sample sequenced in a study of blood T cell repertoires in COVID-19 (dated by TCRdb to the early 2020s). The library was made by the immunoSEQ multiplex PCR assay. TCRdb re-hosts the immuneACCESS table, in-frame sequences only. Its copies lack some clones; in the studies checked, an unresolved V gene accounts for under half of them, and the cause for the rest is not known. This sample lists 200,000 to 300,000 clones; roughly nine tenths were detected once. Jointly, the top ten make up approximately 9.8% of the sample. What was sequenced was peripheral blood. These receptor sequences come from a man between 35 and 55 years old who had recovered from COVID-19.

This chain joins TRBV27 and TRBJ1-4, with TRBD1 matching 10 bases. This CDR3 region has 17 residues. The V gene end was trimmed by 6 bases and the J gene end by 7 bases; junction bases not matched to a gene: 14. Germline V gene lookup returns CDR1 MNHEY and CDR2 SMNVEV (reference sequence). The chain's CDR3 is CASSFTRQGALGEKLFF. The CDR3 nucleotides read TGTGCCAGCAGCTTCACCCGACAGGGGGCCTTGGGTGAAAAACTGTTTTTT.

The chain couples TRBV27 to TRBJ1-1; D remains unclear. The CDR3 runs to 15 residues. V was trimmed by 0 bases and J by 1 base, leaving 9 bases between them. CDR1 MNHEY and CDR2 SMNVEV come from the germline V gene (reference sequence). This CDR3 is CASSLSRGKNTEAFF. CDR3 coding DNA: TGTGCCAGCAGTTTATCGAGAGGGAAGAACACTGAAGCTTTCTTT.

V gene TRBV7-9 combines with J gene TRBJ2-7, with 10 bases identical to TRBD2. V lost 5 bases and J lost 1; bases outside the gene matches: 8. The germline V gene encodes CDR1 SEHNR and CDR2 FQNEAQ (reference sequence). The CDR3 totals 16 residues. In DNA form, the CDR3 reads TGTGCCAGCAGCCCAGCGACTAGCGGGTTTTCCTACGAGCAGTACTTC. Translating it yields CASSPATSGFSYEQYF.

This clone appeared a single time. V is TRBV29-1 and J is TRBJ2-3; D is unclear. V was clipped by 0 bases and J by 14 bases, with 12 bases between them. CDR3 length: 11 residues. Per the germline V gene, CDR1 is SQVTM and CDR2 is ANQGSEA. The CDR3 nucleotides are TGCAGCGTTGAAGAGAGCCCCCCCCGGTATTTT. The encoded protein is CSVEESPPRYF.

V usage is TRBV5-6 and J usage is TRBJ2-4; 8 bases align to TRBD1. CDR3 length: 15 residues. The V gene's germline CDR1 is SGHDT and CDR2 YYEEEE. Unmatched junction bases numbered 7, after V lost 4 bases and J lost 4 bases. In DNA, the CDR3 is TGTGCCAGCAGCCCGGAGGGGACAGGAAAAAACATTCAGTACTTC. It codes for CASSPEGTGKNIQYF.

The gene calls are TRBV4-3 and TRBJ2-7, with 10 positions matching TRBD1. This CDR3 has 16 amino acids. From germline, CDR1 is LGHNA and CDR2 YSLEER. J gave up 5 bases and V 4 bases, and 11 bases lay outside the gene matches. The CDR3 coding sequence is TGCGCCAGCAGCCGCAAGATTAGACAGGGGGCTGACGAGCAGTACTTC. Its translation: CASSRKIRQGADEQYF.

V usage is TRBV27 and J usage is TRBJ2-3; possibly TRBD1 for D (6 bases). CDR1 and CDR2 from the germline V gene are MNHEY and SMNVEV (reference sequence). V lost 5 bases to trimming and J lost 7 bases, with 16 bases between them. The CDR3 loop spans 14 amino acids. This chain's CDR3 is CASSPTRRGYTQYF. The CDR3 DNA follows: TGTGCCAGCAGTCCCACCCGAAGGGGGTATACGCAGTATTTT.

The CDR3 DNA follows: TGTGCCAGTAGTATAGATATGGGGGCCAGTCACAGGAATAACTATGGCTACACCTTC. Protein product: CASSIDMGASHRNNYGYTF. The V call is TRBV19, the J call TRBJ1-2; possibly TRBD1 for D (6 bases). The germline CDR1 and CDR2 sequences are LNHDA and SQIVND (reference sequence). With 0 bases removed from V and 1 base from J, the gap between germline ends came to 21 bases. The CDR3 is 19 residues long.

The chain uses TRBV7-2 and TRBJ1-5; unclear D gene. Trimming took off 2 bases at V and 4 bases at J, with 9 bases between the two ends. The germline V gene encodes CDR1 SGHTA and CDR2 FQGNSA. The CDR3 runs to 14 residues. CDR3 loop: CASSLFGENQPQHF. CDR3 DNA: TGTGCCAGCAGCTTATTCGGGGAGAATCAGCCCCAGCATTTT.

This chain links TRBV5-6 with TRBJ1-2, with TRBD1 as a possible D gene (5 bases). The CDR3 has 12 residues. V lost 5 bases and J 6 bases, leaving 11 bases between the germline ends. Germline V gene sequence: CDR1 SGHDT, CDR2 YYEEEE. CDR3 in amino acids: CASRGGANGYTF. The CDR3 DNA reads TGTGCCAGCAGGGGAGGGGCCAATGGCTACACCTTC.

In the case of this clone: Compared with germline, one end of the junction differs, possibly owing to a read error. The rearrangement uses TRBV5-4 and TRBJ2-7; D might be TRBD2 (6 bases). The CDR3 spans 15 residues. Per germline, CDR1 SGHNT and CDR2 YYREEE (reference sequence). The CDR3 nucleotides read TGTACCAGCAGCTTGGACGCGGGAACCTCCCACGAGCAGTACTTC. Translation: CTSSLDAGTSHEQYF.

The V call is TRBV6-4, the J call TRBJ1-1; D not resolved. The CDR3 extends over 14 amino acids. V lost 6 bases and J 1 base, leaving 12 bases between the germline ends. Per germline, CDR1 MRHNA and CDR2 SNTAGT. The CDR3 reads CASRRETGNTEAFF. CDR3 nucleotide sequence: TGTGCCAGCAGACGGGAGACGGGGAACACTGAAGCTTTCTTT.

The chain uses TRBV13 and TRBJ2-7; D is undetermined. Germline V gene lookup returns CDR1 PRHDT and CDR2 FYEKMQ (reference sequence). The CDR3 has 11 amino acids. V was shortened by 4 bases and J by 6 bases, with 7 bases between the two germline ends. The CDR3 region is CASSSTTEQYF. The DNA of the CDR3 is TGTGCCAGCAGCTCCACTACCGAGCAGTACTTC. Using reference TRBV13 and TRBJ2-7 for the parts outside the CDR3, the full variable domain is AAGVIQSPRHLIKEKRETATLKCYPIPRHDTVYWYQQGPGQDPQFLISFYEKMQSDKGSIPDRFSAQQFSDYHSELNMSSLELGDSALYFCASSSTTEQYFGPGTRLTVT.

This chain joins TRBV4-1 and TRBJ1-2; D is undetermined. V was shortened by 1 base and J by 6 bases, with 15 bases between the two germline ends. Germline CDR1 is MGHRA and CDR2 is YSYEKL. This CDR3 region has 15 residues. CDR3 coding DNA: TGCGCCAGCAGCCAAGTTACGGGGTCTGCCGATGGCTACACCTTC. The encoded protein is CASSQVTGSADGYTF.

The chain is built from TRBV7-2 and TRBJ2-5, with 14 bases lining up with TRBD2. The J segment lost 12 bases and the V segment lost 2 bases, leaving 17 bases of the junction unmatched. Germline V gene sequence: CDR1 SGHTA, CDR2 FQGNSA. CDR3 size: 18 residues. The CDR3 bases are TGTGCCAGCAGCTTAACAGGACTAGCGGGAGGAGGGGGAGAAATGAAGTACTTC. This encodes CASSLTGLAGGGGEMKYF.

The chain links TRBV6-5 to TRBJ2-7; the D is unclear. The CDR3 is made up of 14 amino acids. The germline gives CDR1 MNHEY, CDR2 SVGAGI. Deletions cut 0 bases from V and 0 bases from J, with 6 bases between. CDR3 DNA sequence: TGTGCCAGCAGTTACTCGTACAGCTCCTACGAGCAGTACTTC. It codes for CASSYSYSSYEQYF.

The genes are TRBV9 and TRBJ2-3; 8 nucleotides line up with TRBD2. Germline-derived CDR1 and CDR2 are SGDLS and YYNGEE. The CDR3 is 17 residues long. V was clipped by 0 bases and J by 6 bases; unmatched bases: 12. The CDR3 nucleotides read TGTGCCAGCAGCGTAGCCCCCGCGGGAGGTCTAAGGGATACGCAGTATTTT. Residues: CASSVAPAGGLRDTQYF.

The sample holds a few counts of this clone. The chain carries TRBV5-1 and TRBJ2-7; D not certain. The CDR3 runs to 14 residues. V was cut by 2 bases and J by 2 bases, with 11 bases left in between. Per the germline V gene, CDR1 is SGHRS and CDR2 is YFSETQ. The DNA for the CDR3 is TGCGCCAGCAGCTTTGTTGACATAGCCTACGAGCAGTACTTC. This codes for CASSFVDIAYEQYF.

This chain uses TRBV30 with TRBJ2-1, with TRBD1 identical over 8 bases. V trimming: 0 bases; J trimming: 7 bases; junction bases outside the gene matches: 8. The CDR3 is 15 amino acids. Looked up from germline, CDR1 is GTSNPN and CDR2 is SVGIG (reference sequence). CDR3 sequence: CAWSVGQGPQNEQFF. DNA for the CDR3: TGTGCCTGGAGTGTAGGACAGGGACCCCAGAATGAGCAGTTCTTC.

The rearrangement joins TRBV9 to TRBJ2-3; no definite D call. Germline CDR1 SGDLS, CDR2 YYNGEE. Deletions cut 0 bases from V and 5 bases from J, with 7 bases between. The CDR3 spans 13 residues. CDR3 DNA sequence: TGTGCCAGCAGCGTAGGAACGCGAGATACGCAGTATTTT. Translated: CASSVGTRDTQYF.

V gene TRBV6-5 combines with J gene TRBJ2-2, with 7 nucleotides matching TRBD2. The CDR3 totals 14 residues. With 7 bases clipped from V and 9 bases from J, the junction kept 11 bases outside the gene matches. The germline V gene has CDR1 MNHEY and CDR2 SVGAGI. CDR3 region: CASKVAGGTRELFF. The CDR3 DNA follows: TGTGCCAGCAAGGTAGCGGGCGGGACGAGGGAGCTGTTTTTT.

V usage is TRBV6-5 and J usage is TRBJ1-5, with D perhaps TRBD1 (6 bases). The V and J ends lost 6 bases and 0 bases respectively, with 9 bases between them. The CDR3 runs 14 residues. Germline V gene sequence: CDR1 MNHEY, CDR2 SVGAGI. The CDR3 loop is CASRRTVSNQPQHF. CDR3 DNA: TGTGCCAGCAGGCGGACAGTTAGCAATCAGCCCCAGCATTTT.

V gene TRBV19 combines with J gene TRBJ2-7; D is possibly TRBD2 (5 bases). V was shortened by 4 bases and J by 1 base, with 11 bases between the two germline ends. This CDR3 is 14 amino acids long. Germline assignment: CDR1 LNHDA and CDR2 SQIVND (reference sequence). DNA of the CDR3: TGTGCCAGTAGTACCCGTCGGGGTTCCTACGAGCAGTACTTC. Its translation: CASSTRRGSYEQYF.

This clone was counted a few times. The chain is built from TRBV28 and TRBJ1-2, with 8 bases matching TRBD1. Germline CDR1 is MDHEN and CDR2 is SYDVKM. The CDR3 loop spans 14 amino acids. The junction had 7 bases not matched to a gene; V was cut back by 6 bases and J by 4 bases. DNA for the CDR3: TGTGCCAGCAGAGGACAGGGAAGGGTCTATGGCTACACCTTC. Translating gives CASRGQGRVYGYTF.

The chain is built from TRBV30 and TRBJ2-7; TRBD1 matches 10 bases. The CDR3 contains 14 residues. The germline CDR1 and CDR2 sequences are GTSNPN and SVGIG (reference sequence). J gave up 4 bases and V 4 bases, and 7 bases lay outside the gene matches. CDR3 DNA sequence: TGTGCCTGGACCGCGACAGGGGGCCCATACGAGCAGTACTTC. Translated, it gives CAWTATGGPYEQYF.

The chain couples TRBV6-5 to TRBJ1-5; 10 bases are shared with TRBD1. Germline CDR1 and CDR2: MNHEY and SVGAGI. Trimming cost V 5 bases and J 7 bases; bases outside gene matches: 5. The CDR3 has 14 residues. CDR3 DNA: TGTGCCAGCAGTAGACAGGGGGCAGGACAGCCCCAGCATTTT. Amino acids: CASSRQGAGQPQHF.

The V call is TRBV9, the J call TRBJ2-2; TRBD2 matches 7 bases. The CDR3 runs 15 residues. CDR1 SGDLS and CDR2 YYNGEE come from the germline V gene. J gave up 5 bases and V 3 bases, and 7 bases lay outside the gene matches. CDR3 coding DNA: TGTGCCAGCAGCGGACATAGCGGGCGGACCGGGGAGCTGTTTTTT. Residues: CASSGHSGRTGELFF.

The rearrangement uses TRBV30 and TRBJ2-6, with a possible D match to TRBD1 (6 bases). The V end lost 5 bases, the J end lost 2 bases, and 7 bases lay between the germline ends. The CDR3 is 13 residues long. Germline V gene data show CDR1 as GTSNPN and CDR2 as SVGIG (reference sequence). CDR3 sequence: CAWAGAGANVLTF. CDR3 DNA sequence: TGTGCCTGGGCAGGGGCTGGGGCCAACGTCCTGACTTTC.

The rearrangement joins TRBV7-2 to TRBJ2-3, with D unclear. The germline V and J ends were trimmed by 1 base and 2 bases, with 7 bases remaining between them. The CDR3 is 14 residues long. Germline-derived CDR1 and CDR2 are SGHTA and FQGNSA. CDR3 bases: TGTGCCAGCAGCTTAGACTATGCCACAGATACGCAGTATTTT. Its translation: CASSLDYATDTQYF. Full variable domain (outside the CDR3, taken from reference TRBV7-2 and TRBJ2-3): GAGVSQSPSNKVTEKGKDVELRCDPISGHTALYWYRQSLGQGLEFLIYFQGNSAPDKSGLPSDRFSAERTGGSVSTLTIQRTQQEDSAVYLCASSLDYATDTQYFGPGTRLTVL.

DNA of the CDR3: TGTGCCAGTCCGCAGGGGGCCACGAAGCAGTACTTC. Its translation is CASPQGATKQYF. The V and J genes are TRBV5-6 and TRBJ2-7; TRBD1 matches 8 bases. Unmatched junction bases numbered 9, after V lost 8 bases and J lost 8 bases. This CDR3 has 12 residues. Per germline, CDR1 SGHDT and CDR2 YYEEEE.

This sequence joins TRBV6-1 and TRBJ1-2; D possibly corresponds to TRBD1 (5 bases). The CDR3 runs 13 residues. V was shortened by 1 base and J by 8 bases, with 11 bases between the two germline ends. Germline values: CDR1 MNHNS, CDR2 SASEGT. The CDR3 protein is CASSEGGGVGYTF. The CDR3 DNA reads TGTGCCAGCAGTGAAGGGGGAGGGGTCGGCTACACCTTC.

The rearrangement joins TRBV5-5 to TRBJ2-7; D unclear. The CDR3 has 14 residues. Trimming cost V 4 bases and J 3 bases, with 14 bases left between them. Germline V gene lookup returns CDR1 SGHKS and CDR2 YYEKEE (reference sequence). For the CDR3, the DNA is TGTGCCAGCAGCCCAAGCTTCCTAAACTACGAGCAGTACTTC. Translated, it gives CASSPSFLNYEQYF.